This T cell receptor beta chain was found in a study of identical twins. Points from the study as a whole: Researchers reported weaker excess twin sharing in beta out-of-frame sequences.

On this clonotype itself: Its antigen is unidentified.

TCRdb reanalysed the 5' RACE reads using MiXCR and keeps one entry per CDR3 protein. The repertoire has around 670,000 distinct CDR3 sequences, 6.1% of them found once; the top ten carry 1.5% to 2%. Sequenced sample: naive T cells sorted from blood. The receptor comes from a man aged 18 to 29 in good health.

The chain's CDR3 is CASQGRYV. CDR3 nucleotide sequence: TGTGCCAGCCAGGGGCGGTACGTC. The V call is TRBV2, the J call TRBJ2-7; perhaps TRBD1 as D (6 bases). Trimming left V 8 bases short and J 12 bases short, with 8 bases between. The CDR3 extends over 8 amino acids. The germline V gene encodes CDR1 SNHLY and CDR2 FYNNEI.